This T cell receptor beta chain stems from a study of vaccination and CD4 T cells after COVID-19. Overall study: Every participant had a vaccine, which was either BNT162b2 or mRNA-1273, given in two doses. Overlapping peptides covering the spike proteins of SARS-CoV-2, HCoV-NL63, HCoV-OC43 and HCoV-229E were added to stimulate cells. The study, taken as a whole, reports: Clonotypes reactive to SARS-CoV-2 had a median that went up from around 20 to 38, but not significantly. Spike mono-reactivity was shown by 304 of 307 vaccine-specific clones in convalescent patients.

Of note for this clonotype: Its antigen is unknown.

The Oncomine TCR Beta short-read assay generated sequence data from the DNA of cultured CD4+ T cells. TCRdb re-derived calls from the PCR reads in MiXCR, one entry per CDR3 protein. The sample records 17,000 or so distinct CDR3 sequences, approximately 45% being singletons. Specified treatment: 10-day PBMC culture with coronavirus spike peptide pools or control peptides (ViraFEST assay). There are 15 residues in the CDR3. Germline-derived CDR1 and CDR2 are MNHNS and SASEGT. V shed 6 bases, J shed 2 bases, and the junction held 6 bases outside the gene matches. This TCR came from a human donor who had recovered from COVID-19. The chain has TRBV6-1 and TRBJ1-2, with TRBD1 matching over 10 bases. The specimen was CD4+ T cells from blood, cultured in vitro, collected after SARS-CoV-2 vaccination. CDR3: CASRLTGGANYGYTF. The CDR3 region has the DNA TGTGCCAGCAGATTGACAGGGGGCGCAAACTATGGCTACACCTTC.